This TCR beta chain appears in the sequencing data of a study of identical twins. Using its own MiXCR run on the 5' RACE reads, TCRdb lists one record per CDR3 protein. Seen here are roughly 480,000 distinct CDR3 sequences, less than 25% observed once, and the top ten hold about 2.7%. A few counts support this clonotype. What it binds is not known. Overall study results and limits: Where out-of-frame alpha sequences were twin-shared, they showed excess low generation probability.

The germline V and J ends were trimmed by 4 bases and 13 bases, with 19 bases remaining between them. This CDR3 has 13 amino acids. Germline lookup yields CDR1 LGHDT and CDR2 YNNKEL (reference sequence). Another study also made use of these data, one on T cells expressing NK-cell markers. As reported in that work: Source material for TCR beta repertoires consisted of sorted CD3+CD56+NKG2C+, CD3+CD56+NKG2C- and CD3+CD56-NKG2C+ T cells. Of eight sequenced donors, seven were HCMV-seropositive and one HCMV-seronegative. The study left the HCMV specificity of expanded NKG2C+ T cell clones unresolved.

The sequence was obtained from a woman younger than 30 in good health. The sample comprised CD4+ T cells sorted from blood. The chain carries TRBV3-1 and TRBJ1-2; a possible D gene is TRBD1 (5 bases). CDR3 coding DNA: TGTGCCAGCAGCCCATCGGGACGAGTTGTCTCCACCTTC. Protein: CASSPSGRVVSTF.